This T cell receptor beta chain was sequenced during a study of human T cells and chemical hapten exposure. About the research overall: The variation in per-sample TCR yields arose mainly from small differences in pooled library volumes.

In TCRdb, the RACE reads were re-called with MiXCR into one record per CDR3 protein. The data show approximately 260,000 distinct CDR3 sequences, 7.7% seen once. Time point reported: pre-sensitization, week 0. Treatment: therapeutic diphenylcyclopropenone sensitization with weekly scalp DPC. Ahead of applying each patch test, blood was sampled. Germline-derived CDR1 and CDR2 are MGHRA and YSYEKL. The CDR3 totals 16 residues. Deletions cut 3 bases from V and 0 bases from J, with 12 bases between. Study-wide results and caveats: Expanded TCRs produced significantly more large CDR3 similarity clusters than controls did. Patch test score rose with PT1 expanded TCR count, significant at thresholds 8, 16 and 32, not 4.

On this clonotype: Antigen unknown.

Sample: whole blood, taken in connection with sensitization to the hapten diphenylcyclopropenone (DPC). V gene TRBV4-1 combines with J gene TRBJ2-1; no clear D. The clonotype comes from a man aged 18-30 years with alopecia areata. Some clones in this sample may be carry-over from other donors' samples. CDR3 residues: CASSQVDLTSYNEQFF. The CDR3 coding sequence is TGCGCCAGCAGCCAGGTAGACCTTACCTCCTACAATGAGCAGTTCTTC.